This is a list of T cell receptor beta chains from one sample in a study of blood T cells in healthy people across ages. TCRdb redid the calling of the 5' RACE reads with MiXCR, one entry per CDR3 protein. The sample yields almost 550,000 distinct CDR3 sequences, less than 25% seen once. This sample was shared with a second study, whose subject was T cells of mothers and their children.

Sequenced sample: blood. The receptors derive from a boy between 5 and 17 years old in good health. Each CDR3 is given with its conserved first and last residue. A D gene is named only where the DNA matches it firmly. Not all rows give a size; the values are once, few, many and, for expanded clones, a class.

>TRBJ2-5|15|TRBD2|TRBV7-8|few
CASSLTGTSVETQYF
TGTGCCAGCAGCCTTACCGGGACTAGCGTCGAGACCCAGTACTTC
>TRBJ2-3|15|-|TRBV7-2|few
CASSLGWRGGDTQYF
TGTGCCAGCAGCTTAGGGTGGCGGGGAGGAGATACGCAGTATTTT
>TRBJ2-1|16|-|TRBV6-2/TRBV6-3|few
CASRKFASAEYNEQFF
TGTGCCAGCAGAAAATTCGCTAGCGCAGAGTACAATGAGCAGTTCTTC
>TRBJ2-7|19|TRBD1|TRBV6-1|-
CASSSYPGTGMVGRNEQYF
TGTGCCAGCAGCTCCTATCCCGGGACAGGGATGGTCGGGAGGAATGAGCAGTACTTC
>TRBJ2-3|13|-|TRBV29-1|few
CSVDVLPGDTQYF
TGCAGCGTTGACGTCCTCCCGGGGGATACGCAGTATTTT
>TRBJ2-5|14|-|TRBV28|many
CASSSGTPQETQYF
TGTGCCAGCAGTTCAGGGACTCCACAAGAGACCCAGTACTTC
>TRBJ1-1|12|-|TRBV6-2/TRBV6-3|few
CASSYQDTGPFF
TGTGCCAGCAGTTACCAAGACACGGGACCCTTTTTT
>TRBJ2-7|16|-|TRBV16|-
CASSQGRQGKGDEQYF
TGTGCCAGCAGCCAAGGAAGGCAGGGAAAAGGCGACGAGCAGTACTTC
>TRBJ2-5|14|-|TRBV28|-
CASSHWSGQETQYF
TGTGCCAGCAGCCACTGGTCGGGACAAGAGACCCAGTACTTC
>TRBJ1-6|17|TRBD1|TRBV4-2|-
CASSQDVTGTYNSPLHF
TGTGCCAGCAGCCAAGATGTGACAGGGACCTATAATTCACCCCTCCACTTT
>TRBJ1-2|17|-|TRBV6-2/TRBV6-3|-
CASSPLSGTQTVYGYTF
TGTGCCAGCAGTCCCCTCTCCGGGACACAGACCGTCTATGGCTACACCTTC
>TRBJ2-3|15|-|TRBV12-3/TRBV12-4|-
CASRRGRDRADTQYF
TGTGCCAGCAGGAGGGGTAGAGATAGAGCAGATACGCAGTATTTT
>TRBJ2-1|19|TRBD2|TRBV6-1|-
CASSEALHRGDSSVRRQFF
TGTGCCAGCAGTGAAGCTTTACATCGGGGGGACTCCAGTGTCCGACGGCAGTTCTTC
>TRBJ2-5|14|-|TRBV28|-
CASSRLGPQETQYF
TGTGCCAGCAGTCGTTTGGGCCCTCAAGAGACCCAGTACTTC
>TRBJ1-1|15|-|TRBV9|few
CASSPGDVIGTEAFF
TGTGCCAGCAGCCCCGGGGATGTGATCGGCACTGAAGCTTTCTTT
>TRBJ2-1|15|TRBD1|TRBV15|-
CATSRDRGITNEQFF
TGTGCCACCAGCAGGGACAGGGGTATTACGAATGAGCAGTTCTTC
>TRBJ2-4|11|-|TRBV10-3|few
CAIASRNIQYF
TGTGCCATCGCATCTCGGAACATTCAGTACTTC
>TRBJ2-7|15|TRBD2|TRBV7-2|-
CASRPTSGIRDEQYF
TGTGCCAGCAGGCCTACTAGCGGGATTAGGGACGAGCAGTACTTC
>TRBJ2-5|16|TRBD1|TRBV4-2|-
CASSQKGTGGAETQYF
TGTGCCAGCAGCCAAAAGGGGACAGGGGGAGCAGAGACCCAGTACTTC
>TRBJ2-1|16|TRBD1|TRBV4-1|-
CASSRIGQGAYNEQFF
TGCGCCAGCAGCCGGATAGGGCAGGGGGCCTACAATGAGCAGTTCTTC
>TRBJ2-1|15|TRBD2|TRBV9|few
CASSVAGGHPDEQFF
TGTGCCAGCAGCGTAGCGGGGGGGCATCCCGATGAGCAGTTCTTC
>TRBJ1-2|14|-|TRBV9|-
CASSVAGNDYGYTF
TGTGCCAGCAGCGTAGCGGGGAACGACTATGGCTACACCTTC
>TRBJ2-3|13|-|TRBV9|-
CASSVLLTDTQYF
TGTGCCAGCAGCGTTTTGCTCACAGATACGCAGTATTTT
>TRBJ2-7|15|-|TRBV14|many
CASSQDSMRSHEQYF
TGTGCCAGCAGCCAAGATTCTATGCGCTCCCACGAGCAGTACTTC
>TRBJ2-7|13|-|TRBV7-9|-
CASNGRSSYEQYF
TGTGCCAGCAACGGCAGGAGCTCCTACGAGCAGTACTTC